This T cell receptor (beta chain) came from a study of radiotherapy plus CTLA-4 blockade in lung cancer (dated by TCRdb to 2016 to 2019). Regarding the complete study: Objective responses occurred in roughly 19% of enrolled patients, and around 29% achieved disease control. On the study overall, not on this receptor specifically: The strongest predictors of response were reported to be early dynamic shifts in blood T cell clones along with a rise in serum interferon-beta following radiation. TCR clones derived from tumors expanded in peripheral blood after treatment with radiotherapy and ipilimumab.

Libraries were made using the immunoSEQ multiplex PCR assay. The table was pulled from immuneACCESS by TCRdb, which kept in-frame rearrangements only. Such tables lose some clones; where checked, under half of the loss comes from unresolved V genes, and the rest has no known cause. The sample includes 45,000 to 55,000 clones, with 65% to 80% observed a single time. Clones ranked in the top ten supply 2.5% to 4% of the sample. The study evaluated CTLA-4 blockade (ipilimumab) given together with focal radiation therapy in patients who had chemo-refractory metastatic non-small-cell lung cancer. V and J are truncated by 6 bases and 3 bases respectively, leaving an intervening sequence of 11 bases. Its CDR3 holds 13 amino acids, cysteine through phenylalanine. The read is trimmed to its CDR3 DNA, 39 bases read in frame from base 1. CDR1 and CDR2 were assigned from the germline V gene as SNHLY and FYNNEI.

In its sample, this clone was seen a few times. Its binding antigen is unknown. It has no much larger one-base neighbor in the sample; base qualities were not kept. The clonotype originates from a human donor with non-small cell lung cancer who had a partial response to radiotherapy plus ipilimumab. The V and J genes are TRBV2 and TRBJ2-5; a confident D gene designation cannot be given. The source was peripheral blood, collected from a patient treated with radiotherapy plus ipilimumab. The CDR3 amino acid sequence is: CASRASLEETQYF. Here is the DNA: TGTGCCAGCAGGGCTAGTCTGGAAGAGACCCAGTACTTC. With all but the CDR3 taken from the reference TRBV2 and TRBJ2-5 genes, the full variable domain is: EPEVTQTPSHQVTQMGQEVILRCVPISNHLYFYWYRQILGQKVEFLVSFYNNEISEKSEIFDDQFSVERPDGSNFTLKIRSTKLEDSAMYFCASRASLEETQYFGPGTRLLVL.